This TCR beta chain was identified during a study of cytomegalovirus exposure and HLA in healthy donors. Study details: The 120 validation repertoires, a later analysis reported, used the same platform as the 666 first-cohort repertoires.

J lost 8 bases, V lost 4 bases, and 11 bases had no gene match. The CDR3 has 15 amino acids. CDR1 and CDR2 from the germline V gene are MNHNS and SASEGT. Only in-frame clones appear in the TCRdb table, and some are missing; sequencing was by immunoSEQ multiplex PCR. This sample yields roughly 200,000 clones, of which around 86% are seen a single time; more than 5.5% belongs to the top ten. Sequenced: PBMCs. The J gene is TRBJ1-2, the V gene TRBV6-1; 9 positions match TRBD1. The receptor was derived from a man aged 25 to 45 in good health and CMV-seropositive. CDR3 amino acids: CASSVAPTGGWGYTF. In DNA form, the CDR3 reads TGTGCCAGCAGTGTGGCCCCGACAGGGGGTTGGGGCTACACCTTC.